Only a few counts were recorded for the clone carrying this TCR beta chain. Its antigen is currently unknown. Unique molecular identifiers were built into the TCRbeta library. TCRdb ran MiXCR on the PCR reads and lists one entry per CDR3 protein. The profile covers 250,000 or so distinct CDR3 sequences, with approximately 8% appearing a single time and 5% to 7% taken by the ten largest. The data were taken from a study of T-cell reconstitution after alpha-beta-depleted transplantation in children. Findings and limits, study-wide: Reportedly, only several hundred clones from non-depleted graft cells drove alpha-beta T-cell counts at about two months.

The input for sequencing was PBMCs, mostly from graft donor cells, taken 180 days after TCRalphabeta/CD19-depleted stem cell transplant. The source of this sequence is a male patient younger than 18 who had a stem cell transplant for acute lymphoblastic leukemia, so the T cells may come from the graft donor.

As DNA, the CDR3 is TGTGCCAGCCGCTCTGGGACAGCCAGCTCTGGGGCCAACGTCCTGACTTTC. Translating it yields CASRSGTASSGANVLTF. This sequence joins TRBV12-3 or TRBV12-4 and TRBJ2-6; 7 nucleotides agree with TRBD1. The CDR3 has 17 amino acids. After removal of 8 bases from V and 0 bases from J, the junction contained 10 bases not matched to a gene.